The next 19 T cell receptor beta chains were all read from a single sample in a study of cytomegalovirus exposure and HLA in healthy donors. The PCR employed 60 Vbeta primers together with 13 Jbeta primers. Libraries were prepared by immunoSEQ multiplex PCR; TCRdb keeps only in-frame clonotypes and omits some of them. The table records 75,000 to 80,000 clones, about three quarters of them present only once. Sample: PBMCs. Receptor source: a male donor in good health and CMV-seropositive.

The rearrangement links TRBV30 to TRBJ2-1, with 13 bases identical to TRBD2. Germline CDR1 is GTSNPN and CDR2 is SVGIG (reference sequence). The ends lost 2 bases at V and 8 bases at J; junction bases unmatched: 6. This CDR3 spans 15 amino acids. In DNA, the CDR3 is TGTGCCTGGAGTCCCGGGACTAGCGGGGTCGATGAGCAGTTCTTC. It yields the protein CAWSPGTSGVDEQFF.

This chain joins TRBV7-9 and TRBJ1-1; D is uncertain. In germline, CDR1 is SEHNR, CDR2 FQNEAQ (reference sequence). The CDR3 spans 14 residues. Trimming left V 1 base short and J 1 base short, with 7 bases between. The CDR3 nucleotides read TGTGCCAGCAGCTTAGACCACAGGAACACTGAAGCTTTCTTT. Its translation is CASSLDHRNTEAFF. The entire variable domain, with the rest obtained from reference TRBV7-9 and TRBJ1-1, is as follows: DTGVSQNPRHKITKRGQNVTFRCDPISEHNRLYWYRQTLGQGPEFLTYFQNEAQLEKSRLLSDRFSAERPKGSFSTLEIQRTEQGDSAMYLCASSLDHRNTEAFFGQGTRLTVV.

The chain uses TRBV19 and TRBJ1-5; weak D call: TRBD1 (6 bases). Germline values: CDR1 LNHDA, CDR2 SQIVND (reference sequence). The CDR3 runs 15 residues. V was pared by 7 bases and J by 0 bases, with 13 bases between. In DNA, the CDR3 is TGTGCCAGTACCGGACAGCAACATAGCAATCAGCCCCAGCATTTT. This codes for CASTGQQHSNQPQHF.

V usage is TRBV6-5 and J usage is TRBJ2-1, with 8 bases that match TRBD1. Germline V lookup: CDR1 MNHEY, CDR2 SVGAGI. V was clipped by 0 bases and J by 3 bases; unmatched bases: 4. The CDR3 runs 16 residues. CDR3 coding DNA: TGTGCCAGCAGTTACTCCGGGACAGGCTACTACAATGAGCAGTTCTTC. Translating it yields CASSYSGTGYYNEQFF.

Concerning this clone: Germline and junction disagree at one end, which may indicate a read error. The chain recombines TRBV9 with TRBJ2-5; 10 bases are a match to TRBD2. This CDR3 contains 14 residues. Germline V lookup: CDR1 SGDLS, CDR2 YYNGEE. The CDR3 DNA reads as TGTGCCGGCAGTGGGGGACTAGCGCAGGAGACCCAGTACTTC. This encodes CAGSGGLAQETQYF.

The chain carries TRBV10-3 and TRBJ2-3, with TRBD1 matching 7 bases. With 3 bases clipped from V and 4 bases from J, the junction kept 7 bases outside the gene matches. The CDR3 extends over 15 amino acids. CDR1 is ENHRY, CDR2 SYGVKD, per germline. Here the CDR3 DNA reads TGTGCCATCAGTGAAGGGGGCGGAATCTCAGATACGCAGTATTTT. It translates to CAISEGGGISDTQYF.

The chain has TRBV5-5 and TRBJ1-2, with 7 bases that match TRBD1. This CDR3 is built from 15 residues. Germline V gene lookup returns CDR1 SGHKS and CDR2 YYEKEE (reference sequence). After removal of 4 bases from V and 7 bases from J, the junction contained 13 bases not matched to a gene. DNA for the CDR3: TGTGCCAGCAGCCCTTGGGACAGACAGACTGCTGGCTACACCTTC. As protein: CASSPWDRQTAGYTF.

The chain combines TRBV2 with TRBJ2-1; a weak D match, TRBD2 (7 bases). The germline V gene encodes CDR1 SNHLY and CDR2 FYNNEI. V lost 6 bases and J 6 bases, leaving 18 bases between the germline ends. The CDR3 totals 15 residues. The CDR3 bases are TGTGCCAGCAGGGCTGAGGGGGGGGACCTCAATGAGCAGTTCTTC. Translating gives CASRAEGGDLNEQFF.

The DNA of the CDR3 is TGTGCTAGTCAGGGGCTCGCGAACACCGGGGAGCTGTTTTTT. Translating gives CASQGLANTGELFF. The gene calls are TRBV12-5 and TRBJ2-2; tentative D call: TRBD1 (6 bases). The germline V gene has CDR1 LGHNT and CDR2 FRNRAP. The CDR3 is 14 residues long. V lost 8 bases, J lost 0 bases, and 10 bases lay in between.

This rearrangement joins TRBV6-1 to TRBJ1-1, with TRBD1 as a possible D gene (5 bases). The germline V and J ends were trimmed by 1 base and 12 bases, with 21 bases remaining between them. Looked up from germline, CDR1 is MNHNS and CDR2 is SASEGT. This CDR3 has 15 amino acids. The DNA for the CDR3 is TGTGCCAGCAGTGAAGATACTGGGGGGAGACCGGTACCTTTCTTT. This gives the protein CASSEDTGGRPVPFF.

The genes are TRBV6-5 and TRBJ2-5; the D gene is possibly TRBD1 (6 bases). The CDR3 loop spans 14 amino acids. CDR1 MNHEY and CDR2 SVGAGI come from the germline V gene. V was pared by 2 bases and J by 1 base, with 8 bases between. CDR3 DNA: TGTGCCAGCAGTTACGGGGGCTCCCAAGAGACCCAGTACTTC. This gives the protein CASSYGGSQETQYF.

The V and J genes are TRBV6-5 and TRBJ1-4; TRBD1 matches 7 bases. Unmatched junction bases numbered 9, after V lost 7 bases and J lost 7 bases. The CDR3 consists of 14 residues. Germline V gives CDR1 MNHEY, CDR2 SVGAGI. The CDR3 nucleotides are TGTGCCAGCAAAGCGATCGGGACAGTTGAAAAACTGTTTTTT. It yields the protein CASKAIGTVEKLFF.

The sample holds a few counts of this clone. V and J are TRBV27 and TRBJ2-7; the D gene is possibly TRBD1 (5 bases). Trimming removed 4 bases from V and 4 bases from J, with 14 bases in between. Germline assignment: CDR1 MNHEY and CDR2 SMNVEV (reference sequence). The CDR3 consists of 14 residues. CDR3 bases: TGTGCCAGCAGTTATAAGGGGCCGCAGTACGAGCAGTACTTC. Protein sequence: CASSYKGPQYEQYF.

The chain uses TRBV7-3 and TRBJ2-1; the match to TRBD2 covers 8 bases. The V gene end was trimmed by 4 bases and the J gene end by 6 bases; junction bases not matched to a gene: 8. The CDR3 extends over 15 amino acids. The germline V gene has CDR1 SGHTA and CDR2 FQGTGA. The CDR3 loop reads CASSSGTSFRNEQFF. CDR3 nucleotide sequence: TGTGCCAGCAGCTCCGGGACTAGTTTTCGCAATGAGCAGTTCTTC.

CDR3 sequence (DNA): TGTGCCAGCAGCCTCGACAGGCAAGAGACCCAGTACTTC. Translating it yields CASSLDRQETQYF. The rearrangement links TRBV5-4 to TRBJ2-5; D is possibly TRBD1 (6 bases). The germline V gene encodes CDR1 SGHNT and CDR2 YYREEE (reference sequence). This CDR3 spans 13 amino acids. Deletions cut 4 bases from V and 2 bases from J, with 9 bases between.

CDR3 region: CASSQAPWKDFYEQYF. DNA of the CDR3: TGCGCCAGCAGCCAAGCCCCGTGGAAGGACTTCTACGAGCAGTACTTC. The chain uses TRBV4-1 and TRBJ2-7; possibly TRBD2 for D (5 bases). Deletions cut 1 base from V and 3 bases from J, with 16 bases between. Germline V CDR1 and CDR2: MGHRA, YSYEKL. The CDR3 sequence is 16 residues long.

The V gene is TRBV5-1, the J gene TRBJ2-2, with 7 bases identical to TRBD1. V gave up 4 bases and J gave up 5 bases; unmatched junction bases: 8. The CDR3 runs 15 residues. Germline V gene data show CDR1 as SGHRS and CDR2 as YFSETQ. Here the CDR3 reads CASSPSPQGTGELFF. CDR3 in DNA: TGCGCCAGCAGCCCCAGCCCACAGGGGACCGGGGAGCTGTTTTTT.

This chain joins TRBV9 and TRBJ1-4; tentative D call: TRBD1 (5 bases). Trimming removed 4 bases at V and 8 bases at J, with 18 bases between. Looked up from germline, CDR1 is SGDLS and CDR2 is YYNGEE. This CDR3 region has 15 residues. CDR3 sequence: CASSPGPGVGEKLFF. The CDR3 DNA follows: TGTGCCAGCAGCCCCGGGCCGGGGGTAGGCGAAAAACTGTTTTTT.

This chain connects TRBV19 to TRBJ2-2, with 7 bases aligning to TRBD2. CDR1 is LNHDA and CDR2 is SQIVND in the germline V gene (reference sequence). The junction had 6 bases not matched to a gene; V was cut back by 3 bases and J by 2 bases. The CDR3 is made up of 16 amino acids. The CDR3, as DNA: TGTGCCAGTAGTATCTTGGCTAGCGGTAACACCGGGGAGCTGTTTTTT. Its translation: CASSILASGNTGELFF.